This T cell receptor (beta chain) was identified in a study of type 1 regulatory T cells (dated by TCRdb to the early 2020s). The study in broad terms: The study characterized an in vitro protocol that generated a Tr1-enriched, alloantigen-specific CD4 T cell product named T-allo10. T-allo10 was being evaluated clinically in patients with hematological malignancies who were receiving allogeneic hematopoietic stem cell transplantation.

What the authors observed across the whole study: Tr1 cells showed a more restricted TCR repertoire than non-Tr1 cells, which the study interpreted as alloantigen-induced clonal expansion.

Sequencer: Illumina MiSeq. TCRdb trimmed the raw reads at Q25, called clones with MiXCR and kept productive beta chains. When rows share a CDR3 protein, they turn into one entry using the most common DNA and genes. This sample has over 5,000 distinct CDR3 sequences in its table, and 26% of those were observed once. About two fifths of the sample belongs to the ten largest clones. Its CDR3 holds 16 amino acids, cysteine through phenylalanine. The sequence is cut down to CDR3 DNA, 48 bases in frame from base 1. V and J are trimmed by 7 bases and 2 bases, and the gene matches miss 10 bases of the junction. The germline V gene (reference sequence) gives CDR1 as LNHDA and CDR2 as SQIVND. Comments on this clonotype: Its antigen target is currently unknown. The record has no base qualities; no much larger clone is one base away.

Sequencing input: cultured type 1 regulatory T (Tr1) cells, either the whole culture or a sorted fraction (not recorded which). The cell subset or site label on this specimen signifies: type 1 regulatory T cells sorted from the T-allo10 product. The sequence joins TRBV19 to TRBJ1-2, and TRBD1 matches 10 of the central bases. The TCR comes from a human donor in good health. CDR3 loop: CASNTPRTGGNYGYTF. The DNA sequence is TGTGCCAGTAATACCCCCCGGACAGGGGGGAACTATGGCTACACCTTC.